Below are 7 T cell receptor beta chains sequenced from a single sample in a study of blood T cell repertoires in COVID-19. Sequencing was performed with immunoSEQ multiplex PCR; in TCRdb, only in-frame clones are kept and a portion is missing. The sample records 220,000 or so clones, 80% to 85% being singletons. The sample comprised peripheral blood. Receptors were obtained from a woman at least 80 years old with COVID-19, enrolled during active disease.

The chain carries TRBV6-2 or TRBV6-3 and TRBJ1-1, with a weak D call TRBD1 (5 bases). With 2 bases removed from V and 1 base from J, the gap between germline ends came to 8 bases. Germline V gene lookup returns CDR1 MNHEY and CDR2 SVGEGT. This CDR3 has 14 amino acids. The CDR3 reads CASSYQGWNTEAFF. As DNA, the CDR3 is TGTGCCAGCAGTTACCAGGGTTGGAACACTGAAGCTTTCTTT.

V and J are TRBV6-5 and TRBJ1-6; TRBD1 matches at 9 bases. The CDR3 totals 13 residues. V gave up 8 bases and J gave up 7 bases; unmatched junction bases: 3. Germline loops: CDR1 MNHEY, CDR2 SVGAGI. The CDR3 protein is CASSGTGNSPLHF. Written as DNA, the CDR3 is TGTGCCAGCTCCGGGACAGGGAATTCACCCCTCCACTTT.

The gene calls are TRBV30 and TRBJ2-5; D is ambiguous. V was trimmed by 1 base and J by 5 bases, leaving 11 bases between them. The CDR3 spans 13 residues. CDR1 is GTSNPN and CDR2 is SVGIG in the germline V gene (reference sequence). In DNA, the CDR3 is TGTGCCTGGAGTGGGCTGGCCCTCGAGACCCAGTACTTC. Translation: CAWSGLALETQYF.

This sequence joins TRBV18 and TRBJ2-3; D is possibly TRBD1 (6 bases). The CDR3 loop spans 16 amino acids. V gave up 2 bases and J gave up 0 bases, with 12 bases separating them. Germline CDR1 KGHSH, CDR2 LQKENI. CDR3: CASSPNRAGSTDTQYF. The CDR3 region has the DNA TGTGCCAGCTCACCAAACAGGGCGGGTAGCACAGATACGCAGTATTTT. Full variable domain (outside the CDR3, taken from reference TRBV18 and TRBJ2-3): NAGVMQNPRHLVRRRGQEARLRCSPMKGHSHVYWYRQLPEEGLKFMVYLQKENIIDESGMPKERFSAEFPKEGPSILRIQQVVRGDSAAYFCASSPNRAGSTDTQYFGPGTRLTVL.

J is TRBJ2-3 and V is TRBV29-1; 11 bases align to TRBD2. This CDR3 has 16 amino acids. Trimming removed 3 bases from V and 1 base from J; junction bases left unmatched: 6. Germline V gene sequence: CDR1 SQVTM, CDR2 ANQGSEA. CDR3 nucleotide sequence: TGCAGCGTTGACGATAGCGGGAGGGCCGGCACAGATACGCAGTATTTT. It is translated as CSVDDSGRAGTDTQYF.

The CDR3 DNA reads as TGTGCCAGCAGTTACAGGTTGGACAGAAACCTCTACGAGCAGTACTTC. Translating gives CASSYRLDRNLYEQYF. The rearrangement joins TRBV6-2 or TRBV6-3 to TRBJ2-7; maybe TRBD1 (6 bases). Germline V gene data show CDR1 as MNHEY and CDR2 as SVGEGT. The CDR3 contains 16 residues. The V end lost 2 bases, the J end lost 3 bases, and 17 bases lay between the germline ends.

This chain connects TRBV6-2 or TRBV6-3 to TRBJ2-7; 9 nucleotides match TRBD1. The trim removed 0 bases at V and 9 bases at J, leaving 9 bases unmatched. The CDR3 is made up of 15 amino acids. Per germline, CDR1 MNHEY and CDR2 SVGEGT. CDR3 DNA: TGTGCCAGCAGTTACTCCGGGACAGGGTTTCTTTCGCAGTACTTC. Translation gives CASSYSGTGFLSQYF.